The TCR beta chain described here comes from a study of blood T cell repertoires in COVID-19. At the level of the study: Spain, Italy and the United States supplied samples that represented acute and convalescent COVID-19. In each case, the material was cDNA or gDNA derived from T cells, B-cell-depleted T cells, or PBMCs.

Trimming pared 1 base from V and 2 bases from J, leaving 9 bases between. This CDR3 contains 14 residues. Germline-derived CDR1 and CDR2 are MGHRA and YSYEKL. As handled by the study authors: Estimation of nucleated cell counts was performed using reference gene primer amplification. Profiling relied on immunoSEQ multiplex PCR, and the TCRdb table lists in-frame clones only, not all of them. Clonal size and the V and J genes are those of that table, whereas D and trimming came from the DNA. The sample lists over 200,000 clones; 89% were seen once. V usage is TRBV4-1 and J usage is TRBJ2-7; D possibly corresponds to TRBD1 (5 bases). The sequencing sample was made of peripheral blood. The sequence came from a man in his sixties who had recovered from COVID-19. The CDR3 DNA follows: TGCGCCAGCAGCCAAGGGATAGGGGCCTACGAGCAGTACTTC. Translating it yields CASSQGIGAYEQYF.